This is a list of T cell receptor beta chains from one sample in a study of cytomegalovirus exposure and HLA in healthy donors. TCRdb keeps only in-frame clones here, not all; method: immunoSEQ multiplex PCR. Found here are around 140,000 clones; the top ten clones hold over 2%. Sequencing input: PBMCs. The receptors were sampled from a woman between 18 and 29 years old in good health and CMV-seronegative. CDR3s include the opening cysteine and the closing phenylalanine or tryptophan. The order of the fields is V gene, D gene, CDR3 protein. The D gene is left open where the match is weak.

TRBV19,TRBD1,CARTGFFNQPQHF
TRBV7-2,TRBD2,CASSFGGGGRETQYF
TRBV7-9,NA,CASSSANSPDTQYF
TRBV13,NA,CASSLVVGDNEQFF
TRBV19,TRBD2,CASSRSSGSDEQYF
TRBV7-2,NA,CASSTYTDTQYF
TRBV6-6,NA,CASSSSRDSNYGYTF
TRBV4-2,NA,CASSQSGYRSFDYGYTF
TRBV7-9,NA,CASSLGSTGREQFF
TRBV7-2,NA,CASSRGLQETQYF
TRBV19,NA,CASSIPTQYSNQPQHF
TRBV5-6,TRBD1,CASSALTGPEQYF
TRBV7-9,TRBD2,CASSPGTSGGGETQYF
TRBV4-2,TRBD2,CASSLRTSGSYNEQFF
TRBV5-1,TRBD2,CASSTGTSGTGANVLTF
TRBV11-3,TRBD2,CASSFGDYRRPTDTQYF
TRBV7-9,TRBD2,CASSPTTSGSETQYF
TRBV4-2,TRBD1,CASSQEQGNSNQPQHF
TRBV5-4,NA,CASGRENNEQFF
TRBV5-8,TRBD2,CASSLQREWGNIQYF
TRBV29-1,TRBD2,CSVSPAGGPRNEQFF
TRBV28,NA,CASSWGGARGEQYF
TRBV5-4,TRBD2,CASRDSGSATGELFF
TRBV4-1,NA,CASSQDQGSYGYTF
TRBV6-1,NA,CASSPRDTRRYTF
TRBV28,TRBD1,CASSRTGAREAFF
TRBV11-2,TRBD1,CASRTGQGIYGYTF
TRBV11-3,NA,CASSLEEGVGTEAFF
TRBV4-2,NA,CASSQDQGLIGNTEAFF
TRBV27,TRBD2,CASSKLGGRGNEQFF
TRBV7-8,NA,CASNSNKEGATNEKLFF
TRBV10-3,TRBD1,CAISPGGAIRTGELFF
TRBV4-3,NA,CASSQDGVNTGELFF
TRBV7-2,NA,CASSSSWSPWEKLFF
TRBV13,TRBD2,CASRPSSVSGTSKSYNEQFF
TRBV7-6,NA,CASTEGTGELFF
TRBV11-2,NA,CASSLEAFLSTDTQYF
TRBV2,NA,CASSVVAARTGELFF
TRBV5-1,TRBD1,CASSFQGETGTDTQYF
TRBV7-9,NA,CASSLVWREQFF
TRBV21-1,NA,CASSNRLAGGNEQFF
TRBV2,NA,CASSSQGNTEAFF
TRBV6-1,NA,CASSEQGRGPLPDNEQFF
TRBV6-1,NA,CASNGRGNTEAFF
TRBV30,NA,CAWRPQLEAGELFF
TRBV6-1,TRBD1,CASSEIPQGANTGELFF
TRBV5-6,TRBD1,CASSTGTGGTETQYF
TRBV19,NA,CASRTTVNYGYTF
TRBV7-3,TRBD2,CASSLRGVKNEQFF
TRBV9,TRBD2,CASSATSGPDNEQFF
TRBV5-1,TRBD2,CASSLGGLAGTMGTDTQYF